One T cell receptor beta chain is described in this entry. What it recognizes is unknown. Attachment of unique molecular identifiers to individual cDNA molecules was performed. A single record per CDR3 protein comes from TCRdb applying MiXCR to the 5' RACE reads. The table has 97,000 or so distinct CDR3 sequences, around 12% seen once; the top ten hold about 6.2%. The sample comes from a study of early T cells in non-severe SARS-CoV-2 infection. Study-wide results and limits: Matches to VDJdb favored anti-spike CD8 responses and missed private and CD4 specificities.

Sequenced sample: whole blood. This receptor was obtained from an adult who was a healthcare worker with PCR-confirmed SARS-CoV-2 infection or an uninfected control (not recorded which).

CDR3 DNA: TGTGCCAGCAGCTTGTTAGGCCTGGCGAATACGCAGTATTTT. Its protein is CASSLLGLANTQYF. The rearrangement joins TRBV5-4 to TRBJ2-3; D is ambiguous. Germline values: CDR1 SGHNT, CDR2 YYREEE (reference sequence). This CDR3 contains 14 residues. V lost 1 base, J lost 7 bases, and 13 bases lay in between. The whole variable domain, filled in from reference TRBV5-4 and TRBJ2-3, reads ETGVTQSPTHLIKTRGQQVTLRCSSQSGHNTVSWYQQALGQGPQFIFQYYREEENGRGNFPPRFSGLQFPNYSSELNVNALELDDSALYLCASSLLGLANTQYFGPGTRLTVL.